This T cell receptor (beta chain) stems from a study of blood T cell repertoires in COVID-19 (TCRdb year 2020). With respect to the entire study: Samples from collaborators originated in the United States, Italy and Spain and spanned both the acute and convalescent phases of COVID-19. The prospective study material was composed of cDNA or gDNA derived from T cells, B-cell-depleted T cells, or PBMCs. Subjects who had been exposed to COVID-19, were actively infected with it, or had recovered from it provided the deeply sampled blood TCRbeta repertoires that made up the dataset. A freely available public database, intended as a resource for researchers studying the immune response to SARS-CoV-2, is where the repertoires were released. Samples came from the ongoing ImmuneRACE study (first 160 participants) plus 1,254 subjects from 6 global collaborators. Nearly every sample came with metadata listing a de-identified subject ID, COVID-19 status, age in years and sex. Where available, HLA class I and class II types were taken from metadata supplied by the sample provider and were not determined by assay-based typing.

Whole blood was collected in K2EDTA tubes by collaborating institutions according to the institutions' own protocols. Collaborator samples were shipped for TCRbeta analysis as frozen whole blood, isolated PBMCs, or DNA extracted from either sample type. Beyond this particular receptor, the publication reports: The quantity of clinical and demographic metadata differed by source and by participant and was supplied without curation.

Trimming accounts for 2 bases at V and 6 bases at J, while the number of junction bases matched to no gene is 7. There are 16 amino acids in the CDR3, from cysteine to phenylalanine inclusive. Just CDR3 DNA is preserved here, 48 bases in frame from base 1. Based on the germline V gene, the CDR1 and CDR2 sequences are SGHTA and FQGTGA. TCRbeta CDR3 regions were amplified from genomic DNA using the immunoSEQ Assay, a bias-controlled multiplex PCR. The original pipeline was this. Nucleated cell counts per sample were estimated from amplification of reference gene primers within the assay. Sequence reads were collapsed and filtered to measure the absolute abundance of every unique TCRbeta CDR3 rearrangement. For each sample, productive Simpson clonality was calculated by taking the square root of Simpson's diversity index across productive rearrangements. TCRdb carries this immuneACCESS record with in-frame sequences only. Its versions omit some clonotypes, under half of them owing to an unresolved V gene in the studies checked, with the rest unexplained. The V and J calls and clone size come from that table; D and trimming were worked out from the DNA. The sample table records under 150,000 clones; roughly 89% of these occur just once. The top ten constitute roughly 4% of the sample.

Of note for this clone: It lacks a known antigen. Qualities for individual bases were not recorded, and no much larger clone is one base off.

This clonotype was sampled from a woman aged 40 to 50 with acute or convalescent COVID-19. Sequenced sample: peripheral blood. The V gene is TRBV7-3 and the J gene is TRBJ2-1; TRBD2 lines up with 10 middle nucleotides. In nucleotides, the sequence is TGTGCCAGCAGCTTAGTAGCTAGCGGGAGCGGCAATGAGCAGTTCTTC. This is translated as CASSLVASGSGNEQFF.